Sequencing of this TCR beta chain was carried out in a study of shared clonotypes between healthy human individuals (TCRdb year 2020). Background for the entire study: The cohort included a few men and a couple of women between 18 and 49 years of age. Per donor, three plates each were used for CD4 naive and CD4 memory, two for CD8 naive, and one for CD8 memory. To estimate repertoire size and how much clonotype sharing occurs between individuals, the study deeply sequenced the blood TCR repertoires of roughly 5 healthy adults. Libraries were prepared and TCR repertoires were sequenced by different laboratories using diverse techniques, in order to increase sequencing depth and limit assay-specific biases. Each donor's leukapheresis produced roughly between roughly 0.85 and 9.5 billion PBMCs. Study-wide conclusions, independent of this receptor: Sampling was limited to blood, and TCR repertoires in tissue likely differ from TCR repertoires in blood. Roughly 5.2% of naive CD4, 3.5% of naive CD8, approximately 2.2% of memory CD4, and more than 0.35% of memory CD8 clonotypes were shared across several donors. Based on pairwise subsampling, the degree of clonotype sharing among donors was expected to be affected by sequencing depth. Compared with non-shared clonotypes, the clonotypes found in all four sorted-subset donors had higher generation probabilities. Larger estimated clonotype richness was generally found for naive subsets than for memory subsets. Rarefaction of sorted-subset datasets indicated incomplete sequencing despite the large sequencing depth. The genetic and exposure-history diversity represented was limited by the small number of donors.

TCR CDR3 regions were amplified from genomic DNA by multiplex PCR using the deep immunoSEQ assay. Genomic DNA extracted from each cell subset was distributed evenly over all wells of several immunoSEQ 96-well plates, and each plate served as one replicate. Each replicate PCR for sorted subsets received about 210 ng genomic DNA, equal to roughly 33,000 T cell genomes. Purified libraries were quantified with a Qubit 3.0 fluorometer, sized on a Bioanalyzer 2100, and re-quantified with the KAPA Library Quantification kit. A separate single-read 150-cycle Illumina NextSeq 550 flow cell was used to sequence each immunoSEQ 96-well plate. The original pipeline was this. Because only junctional sequences without quality scores were contained in the immunoSEQ output, filtering matching that applied to full-length reads could not be performed. Sequences were annotated with PyIR, a Python wrapper for IgBLAST v1.9, using IMGT germline references to assign V/J genes and CDR3. Reads were filtered out if the reads had weak V/J assignments (E-value above 1e-6), no CDR3, stop codons, out-of-frame junctions, or ambiguous translated residues. V3J clonotypes were defined as sequences sharing the same inferred V gene, J gene, and CDR3 amino acid sequence. To compute the percentage overlap between repertoires, the number of shared unique clonotypes was divided by the size of the smaller repertoire. Repertoire richness was assessed with RTK rarefaction, the Chao1 estimator, and Recon v2.1 estimates of unobserved clonotypes. Generation probabilities were computed with OLGA for all TCRbeta clonotypes obtained by the gDNA method from several donors. Drawn from immuneACCESS, this table holds only the in-frame rearrangements with V and J called that TCRdb kept. Clones are partly lost; checked studies trace under half to an unresolved V gene and leave the rest unexplained. D and trimming come from the DNA, and the V and J calls and clone size come from that table. The sample table records under 1,100,000 clones; 70% to 80% of these occur just once. In total, the top ten clones hold 0.55% to 0.7% of the sample.

CDR1 and CDR2 are read off the germline V gene as MGHRA and YSYEKL. Including cysteine and phenylalanine, the CDR3 has 11 amino acids. Only the CDR3 DNA stays, 33 bases, in frame from base 1. Healthy HIV-negative adults with no recently reported acute infections or vaccinations were included as donors. All donors were Caucasian adults living in Nashville, Tennessee, USA. CD4+ T cells were enriched through magnetic negative selection, after which naive cells were positively selected on CD45RA and the remaining negative fraction served as the memory subset. Blood was obtained by leukapheresis, after which PBMCs were separated by Ficoll-Histopaque density gradient centrifugation and cryopreserved in liquid nitrogen vapor phase. Analytical flow cytometry was used to check the purity and quantity of each magnetically sorted T cell population. Each sorted fraction had its genomic DNA isolated and then quantified by UV absorbance on a Nanodrop 2000c.

On this clone itself: The antigen it recognizes is unknown. At one end, the junction sequence differs from germline, possibly due to a read error.

This receptor was identified in a man younger than 35 in good health. Some clones in this sample may be carry-over from other donors' samples. The rearranged segments are TRBV4-1 and TRBJ1-2; no D segment can be confidently identified. Sequencing was carried out using memory CD4+ T cells from PBMCs. This sample's cell subset or site label indicates: CD45RA-negative fraction. The DNA is TGCGCCAGCAGCCAAGATGCGCACACCGCCTTC. It encodes CASSQDAHTAF.